This TCR beta chain was profiled in a study of blood T cell repertoires in COVID-19. Study at large: The study drew acute and convalescent COVID-19 samples from the United States, Italy and Spain. PBMCs, B-cell-depleted T cells, or T cells were the source of the cDNA or gDNA that made up the material.

Source study methods: Estimated nucleated cell counts came from reference gene primer amplification. Using immunoSEQ multiplex PCR, the repertoire was profiled, and TCRdb retains in-frame clones only, with some absent. The V and J calls and the clone size are those of that table, but D and trimming were determined from the DNA. This repertoire shows about 310,000 clones, around 87% found once; its top ten account for roughly 8%. Trimming removed 10 bases at V and 4 bases at J, with 10 bases between. The CDR3 length is 11 residues. Germline CDR1 is MDHEN and CDR2 is SYDVKM. The chain uses TRBV28 and TRBJ1-2; D is unresolved. What was sequenced was peripheral blood. This TCR was recovered from a woman aged 45-65 years who had recovered from COVID-19. CDR3 residues: CATSAGYGYTF. The CDR3 nucleotides are TGTGCCACCTCTGCCGGCTATGGCTACACCTTC.